The 9 T cell receptor beta chains below were found in one sample sequenced in a study of memory B cells and T cells in multiple sclerosis. Which antigens these TCRs recognize remains unknown. Stimulus-free culture yielded autoproliferating CFSE-dim and non-proliferating CFSE-high T cells, each sequenced separately. Replicate wells were pooled after more than 6 days of stimulus-free culture of fewer than 65 million CFSE-labeled PBMCs. Libraries were prepared by immunoSEQ multiplex PCR; TCRdb keeps only in-frame clonotypes and omits some of them. The table shows roughly 45,000 clones, with roughly 87% occurring only once. Sequencing input: PBMCs from blood kept in culture. These receptors came from a human donor with multiple sclerosis.

The rearrangement links TRBV7-3 to TRBJ2-1, with a tentative D call TRBD1 (5 bases). The CDR3 sequence is 13 residues long. V was shortened by 5 bases and J by 6 bases, with 11 bases between the two germline ends. Germline V lookup: CDR1 SGHTA, CDR2 FQGTGA. The CDR3 coding sequence is TGTGCCAGCAGCCCCGATGGGGCCAATGAGCAGTTCTTC. It is translated as CASSPDGANEQFF.

In its sample, this clone was seen a few times. The chain is built from TRBV16 and TRBJ1-1; weak D call: TRBD1 (6 bases). The germline CDR1 and CDR2 sequences are KGHSY and FQNENV. Trimming cost V 5 bases and J 0 bases, with 7 bases left between them. The CDR3 totals 13 residues. CDR3 in amino acids: CASSGQMNTEAFF. Here the CDR3 DNA reads TGTGCCAGCAGCGGACAGATGAACACTGAAGCTTTCTTT.

V usage is TRBV4-2 and J usage is TRBJ1-6; D ambiguous. From germline, CDR1 is LGHNA and CDR2 YNFKEQ. Trimming removed 0 bases from V and 13 bases from J, with 16 bases in between. The CDR3 sequence is 15 residues long. The CDR3: CASSQEGNSIIPLHF. The CDR3 DNA is TGTGCCAGCAGCCAAGAGGGAAACTCCATTATTCCCCTCCACTTT.

The gene calls are TRBV7-6 and TRBJ2-5, with 9 bases fitting TRBD1. This CDR3 has 14 residues. Germline assignment: CDR1 SGHVS and CDR2 FNYEAQ. The V gene end was trimmed by 2 bases and the J gene end by 4 bases; junction bases not matched to a gene: 2. CDR3: CASSLTGGIETQYF. CDR3 nucleotides: TGTGCCAGCAGCTTAACAGGGGGCATAGAGACCCAGTACTTC.

The chain combines TRBV5-1 with TRBJ2-3; D possibly corresponds to TRBD2 (6 bases). V lost 4 bases and J lost 2, with 20 bases in between. CDR1 and CDR2 (germline): SGHRS, YFSETQ. The CDR3 consists of 17 residues. CDR3 nucleotides: TGCGCCAGCAGCCCTCAGGACTATACTCCTAACACAGATACGCAGTATTTT. Encoded protein: CASSPQDYTPNTDTQYF. Together with reference TRBV5-1 and TRBJ2-3, the CDR3 gives the full variable domain: KAGVTQTPRYLIKTRGQQVTLSCSPISGHRSVSWYQQTPGQGLQFLFEYFSETQRNKGNFPGRFSGRQFSNSRSEMNVSTLELGDSALYLCASSPQDYTPNTDTQYFGPGTRLTVL.

The rearrangement uses TRBV28 and TRBJ1-1; 8 positions agree with TRBD1. Losses at the gene ends were 2 bases for V and 5 bases for J; bases not matched to a gene: 4. Germline CDR1 and CDR2: MDHEN and SYDVKM. The CDR3 has 14 amino acids. This chain's CDR3 is CASSLPDRVTEAFF. As DNA, the CDR3 is TGTGCCAGCAGTTTACCGGACAGGGTGACTGAAGCTTTCTTT.

The genes are TRBV19 and TRBJ2-4; 7 nucleotides match TRBD1. J lost 2 bases, V lost 5 bases, and 12 bases had no gene match. CDR1 is LNHDA, CDR2 SQIVND, per germline (reference sequence). There are 17 residues in the CDR3. The CDR3 nucleotides read TGTGCCAGTAGTTTCCGTTACCCGACAGGGTCCAAAAACATTCAGTACTTC. Protein: CASSFRYPTGSKNIQYF.

The V call is TRBV7-8, the J call TRBJ2-6; D is unresolved. Germline-derived CDR1 and CDR2 are SGHVS and FQNEAQ. The CDR3 is made up of 16 amino acids. With 5 bases removed from V and 0 bases from J, the gap between germline ends came to 11 bases. For the CDR3, the DNA is TGTGCCAGCAGCGCGCTGATGTTCTCTGGGGCCAACGTCCTGACTTTC. It translates to CASSALMFSGANVLTF.

The V and J genes are TRBV4-2 and TRBJ2-7; no firm D call. The V end lost 2 bases, the J end lost 5 bases, and 13 bases lay between the germline ends. The CDR3 has 14 amino acids. The germline CDR1 and CDR2 sequences are LGHNA and YNFKEQ. The CDR3 spells CASSQRQVINEQYF. The CDR3 DNA is TGTGCCAGCAGCCAAAGGCAGGTAATAAACGAGCAGTACTTC.